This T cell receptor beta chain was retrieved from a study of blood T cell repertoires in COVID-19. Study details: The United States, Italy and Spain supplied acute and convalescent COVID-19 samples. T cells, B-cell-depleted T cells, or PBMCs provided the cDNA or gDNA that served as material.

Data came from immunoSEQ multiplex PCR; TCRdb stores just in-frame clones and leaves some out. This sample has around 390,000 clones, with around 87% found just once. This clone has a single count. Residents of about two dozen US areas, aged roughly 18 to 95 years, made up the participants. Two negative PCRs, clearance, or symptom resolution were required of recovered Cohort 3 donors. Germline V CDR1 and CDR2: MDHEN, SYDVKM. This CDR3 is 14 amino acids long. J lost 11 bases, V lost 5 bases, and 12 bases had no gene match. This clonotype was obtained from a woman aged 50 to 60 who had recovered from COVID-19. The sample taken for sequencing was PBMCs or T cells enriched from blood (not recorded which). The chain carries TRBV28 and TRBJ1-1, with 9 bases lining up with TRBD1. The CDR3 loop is CASSPSGTGRNAFF. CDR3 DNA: TGTGCCAGCAGTCCGTCAGGGACAGGGAGGAATGCTTTCTTT.